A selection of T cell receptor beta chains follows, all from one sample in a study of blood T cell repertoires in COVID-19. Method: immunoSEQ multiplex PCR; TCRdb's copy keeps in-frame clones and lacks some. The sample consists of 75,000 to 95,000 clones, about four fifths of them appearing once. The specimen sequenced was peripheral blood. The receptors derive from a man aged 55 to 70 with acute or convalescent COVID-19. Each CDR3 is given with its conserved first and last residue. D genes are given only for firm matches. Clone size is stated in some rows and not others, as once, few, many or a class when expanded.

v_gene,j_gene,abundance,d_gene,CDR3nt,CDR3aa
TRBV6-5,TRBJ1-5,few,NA,TGTGCCAGCAGCGCTAACAGGGAAGGGCAGCCCCAGCATTTT,CASSANREGQPQHF
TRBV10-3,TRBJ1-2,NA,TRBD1,TGTGCCATAAGGGGACAGCGGAGCCAATACTATGGCTACACCTTC,CAIRGQRSQYYGYTF
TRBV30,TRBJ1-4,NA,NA,TGTGCCTGGGATGCAGGGATTGCTAATGAAAAACTGTTTTTT,CAWDAGIANEKLFF
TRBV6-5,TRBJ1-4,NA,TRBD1,TGTGCCAGCAGTCGGACAGGGAATAATAATGAAAAACTGTTTTTT,CASSRTGNNNEKLFF
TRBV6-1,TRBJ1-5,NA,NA,TGTGCCAGCAGTGAAAGGGGGTATCGGCGCCAGCATTTT,CASSERGYRRQHF
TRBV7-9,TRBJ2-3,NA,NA,TGTGCCAGCACCGGTGTCGGGTCTAGCACAGATACGCAGTATTTT,CASTGVGSSTDTQYF
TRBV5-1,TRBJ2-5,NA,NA,TGCGCCAGCAGCTTGATACAGGCAGCCGGAGAGACCCAGTACTTC,CASSLIQAAGETQYF
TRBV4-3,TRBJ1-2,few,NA,TGCGCCAGCAGCCAAGGGACATCCGGAAACTATGGCTACACCTTC,CASSQGTSGNYGYTF
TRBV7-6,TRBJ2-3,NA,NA,TGTGCCAGCAGTAACCCTCGGGGCACAGATACGCAGTATTTT,CASSNPRGTDTQYF
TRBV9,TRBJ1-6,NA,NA,TGTGCCAGCAGCGGAATGTCGAGCTCCTATAATTCACCCCTCCACTTT,CASSGMSSSYNSPLHF
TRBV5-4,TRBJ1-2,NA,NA,TGTGCCAGCAGCTTGTGGGCAGCCAACTATGGCTACACCTTC,CASSLWAANYGYTF
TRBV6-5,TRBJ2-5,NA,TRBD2,TGTGCCAGCAGTTACGGGACTAGCAGAGAGACCCAGTACTTC,CASSYGTSRETQYF
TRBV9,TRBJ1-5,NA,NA,TGTGCCAGCAGCGTAGCAGATTCAGATCAGCCCCAGCATTTT,CASSVADSDQPQHF
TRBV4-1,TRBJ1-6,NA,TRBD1,TGCGCCAGCAGCCAAGGACAGGGCCGGGCGAATTCACCCCTCCACTTT,CASSQGQGRANSPLHF
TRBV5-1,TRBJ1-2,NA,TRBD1,TGCGCCAGCAGCTTGACCACCGGGACAGAAAACTATGGCTACACCTTC,CASSLTTGTENYGYTF
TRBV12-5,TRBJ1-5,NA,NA,TGTGCTAGCGCCCCCGAGGCAGCTCAGCCCCAGCATTTT,CASAPEAAQPQHF
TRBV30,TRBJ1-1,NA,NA,TGTGCCTGGAACCGACGGACGGCGGGAATAGGTGTGGAAGCTTTCTTT,CAWNRRTAGIGVEAFF
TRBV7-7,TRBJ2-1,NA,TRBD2,TGTGCCAGCAGCTTATGGTCAGGTAGCGGGGGGGCCGAGAATGAGCAGTTCTTC,CASSLWSGSGGAENEQFF
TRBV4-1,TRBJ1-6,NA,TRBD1,TGCGCCAGCAGCGATCCGGGACAGGGATATAATTCACCCCTCCACTTT,CASSDPGQGYNSPLHF
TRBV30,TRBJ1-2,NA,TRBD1,TGTGCCTGGAGTGTGGGACAGGGAGGCTATGGCTACACCTTC,CAWSVGQGGYGYTF
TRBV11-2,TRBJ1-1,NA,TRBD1,TGTGCCAGCACCCTGACAGGGACCCTGAACACTGAAGCTTTCTTT,CASTLTGTLNTEAFF
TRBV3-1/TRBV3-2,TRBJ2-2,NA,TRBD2,TGTGCCAGCACCCGGGGGGTCGCGAACACCGGGGAGCTGTTTTTT,CASTRGVANTGELFF
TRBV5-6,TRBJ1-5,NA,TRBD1,TGTGCCAGCAGCAGGCTAGCGGCGACAGGGGGCAATCAGCCCCAGCATTTT,CASSRLAATGGNQPQHF
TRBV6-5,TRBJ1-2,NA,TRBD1,TGTGCCAGCAGTTACTTTGGCGGACAGGACCCCTCGGGCTACACCTTC,CASSYFGGQDPSGYTF
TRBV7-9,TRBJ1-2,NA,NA,TGTGCCAGCAGCTTCCTGTGGGCGGGGGATCGGGGCTACACCTTC,CASSFLWAGDRGYTF
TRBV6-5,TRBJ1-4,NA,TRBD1,TGTGCCAGCAGTTACCGACAGGGCGCCGGCGAAAAACTGTTTTTT,CASSYRQGAGEKLFF
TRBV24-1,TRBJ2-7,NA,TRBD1,TGTGCCACCAGTGATGGGGGACAGGGGACCTACGAGCAGTACTTC,CATSDGGQGTYEQYF
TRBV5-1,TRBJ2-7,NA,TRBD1,TGCGCCAGCAGCGAGGGACAGAGTCCCTACGAGCAGTACTTC,CASSEGQSPYEQYF
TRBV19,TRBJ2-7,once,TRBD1,TGTGCCAGTAGCTTGGGACAGGGCGAGCCCTACGAGCAGTACTTC,CASSLGQGEPYEQYF
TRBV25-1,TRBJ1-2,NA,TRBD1,TGTGCCAGCAGTGAACTACAGGGGGCAGGTGGCTACACCTTC,CASSELQGAGGYTF
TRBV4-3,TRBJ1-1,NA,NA,TGCGCCAGCAGCCAAGATTATTTTACAGAGACAGTCACTGACGAAGCTTTCTTT,CASSQDYFTETVTDEAFF
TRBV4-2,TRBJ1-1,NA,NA,TGTGCCAGCAGCCAAGATGGGGAGGGTACGAACACTGAAGCTTTCTTT,CASSQDGEGTNTEAFF
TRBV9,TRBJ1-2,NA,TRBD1,TGTGCCAGCAGCGTCGGACAGGGTGAGGGCTACACCTTC,CASSVGQGEGYTF
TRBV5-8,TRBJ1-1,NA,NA,TGTGCCAGCAGCTTGAGGCAGGGTTGGTCAGGAGCTTTCTTT,CASSLRQGWSGAFF
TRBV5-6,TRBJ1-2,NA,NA,TGTGCCAGCAGCTTGGTAGTTGCGGACTATGGCTACACCTTC,CASSLVVADYGYTF
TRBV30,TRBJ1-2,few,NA,TGTGCCTGGAGTCGAAGGGGCGGGGGAGGCTACACCTTC,CAWSRRGGGGYTF
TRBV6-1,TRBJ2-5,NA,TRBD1,TGTGCCAGCAGTGAACTGGGACAGGGGTCGGAGACCCAGTACTTC,CASSELGQGSETQYF
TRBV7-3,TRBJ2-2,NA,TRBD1,TGTGCCAGCAGCCCTACAGGGGGTATAGCGACCGGGGAGCTGTTTTTT,CASSPTGGIATGELFF
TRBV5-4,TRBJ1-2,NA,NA,TGTGCCAGCAGCTTGGGACATTATGGCTACACCTTC,CASSLGHYGYTF
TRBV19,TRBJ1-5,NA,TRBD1,TGTGCCAGTAGGCGGGACAGGTTCCTAGGGGAGCCCCAGCATTTT,CASRRDRFLGEPQHF
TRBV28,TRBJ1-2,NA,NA,TGTGCCAGCAGTTTGGGGCAGGTCGCAGGTGGCTACACCTTC,CASSLGQVAGGYTF
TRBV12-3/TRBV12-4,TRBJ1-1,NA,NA,TGTGCCAGCGCAGTCATGTCTGAAGCTTTCTTT,CASAVMSEAFF
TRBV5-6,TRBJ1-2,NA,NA,TGTGCCAGCAGCTTTCAGGGTAGGCAGGGCGACGGCTACACCTTC,CASSFQGRQGDGYTF
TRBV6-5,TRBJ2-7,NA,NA,TGTGCCAGCAGGGACAACTACGAGCAGTACTTC,CASRDNYEQYF